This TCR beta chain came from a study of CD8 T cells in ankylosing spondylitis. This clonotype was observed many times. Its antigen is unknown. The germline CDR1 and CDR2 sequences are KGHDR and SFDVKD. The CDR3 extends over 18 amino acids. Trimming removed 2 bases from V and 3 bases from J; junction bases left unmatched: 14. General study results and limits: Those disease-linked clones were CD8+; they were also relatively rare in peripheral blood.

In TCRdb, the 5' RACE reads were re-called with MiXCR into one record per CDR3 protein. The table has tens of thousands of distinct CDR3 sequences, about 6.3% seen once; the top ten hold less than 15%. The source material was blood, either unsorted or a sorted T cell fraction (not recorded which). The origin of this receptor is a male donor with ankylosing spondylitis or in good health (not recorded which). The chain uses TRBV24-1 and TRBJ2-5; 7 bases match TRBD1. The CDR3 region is CATSDSGTAIGMKETQYF. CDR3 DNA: TGTGCCACCAGTGATTCCGGGACAGCAATAGGGATGAAAGAGACCCAGTACTTC.